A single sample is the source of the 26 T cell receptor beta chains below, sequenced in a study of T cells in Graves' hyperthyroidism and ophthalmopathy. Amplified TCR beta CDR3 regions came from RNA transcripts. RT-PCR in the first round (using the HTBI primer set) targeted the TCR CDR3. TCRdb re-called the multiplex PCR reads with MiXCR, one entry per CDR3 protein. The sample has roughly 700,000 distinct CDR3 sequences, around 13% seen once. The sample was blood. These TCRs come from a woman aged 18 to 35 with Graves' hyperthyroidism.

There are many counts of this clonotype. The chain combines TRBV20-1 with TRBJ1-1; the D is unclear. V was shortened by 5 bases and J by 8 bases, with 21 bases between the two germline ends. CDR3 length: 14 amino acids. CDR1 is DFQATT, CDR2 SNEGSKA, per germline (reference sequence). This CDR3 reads CSASDGRWTGEAFF. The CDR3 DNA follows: TGCAGTGCTTCGGACGGCCGGTGGACGGGGGAAGCTTTCTTT.

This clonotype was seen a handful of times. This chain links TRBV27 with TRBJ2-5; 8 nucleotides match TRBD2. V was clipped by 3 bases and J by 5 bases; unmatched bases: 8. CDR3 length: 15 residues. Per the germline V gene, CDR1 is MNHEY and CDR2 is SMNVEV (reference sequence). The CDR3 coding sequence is TGTGCCAGCAGTTTCACCGGGACTAGAGGCGAGACCCAGTACTTC. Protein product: CASSFTGTRGETQYF.

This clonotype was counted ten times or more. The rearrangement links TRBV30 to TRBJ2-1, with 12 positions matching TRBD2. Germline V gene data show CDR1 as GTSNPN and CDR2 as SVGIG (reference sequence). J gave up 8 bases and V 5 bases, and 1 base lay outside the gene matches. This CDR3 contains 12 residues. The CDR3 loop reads CAWGLAGYEQFF. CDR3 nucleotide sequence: TGTGCCTGGGGACTAGCGGGGTATGAGCAGTTCTTC.

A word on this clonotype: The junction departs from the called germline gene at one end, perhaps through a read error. The CDR3 spells CASSVGVLWHF. The CDR3 coding sequence is TGTGCCAGCAGCGTAGGGGTACTGTGGCACTTC. The chain employs TRBV9 and TRBJ2-5; D not certain. The CDR3 extends over 11 amino acids. Germline V gene sequence: CDR1 SGDLS, CDR2 YYNGEE.

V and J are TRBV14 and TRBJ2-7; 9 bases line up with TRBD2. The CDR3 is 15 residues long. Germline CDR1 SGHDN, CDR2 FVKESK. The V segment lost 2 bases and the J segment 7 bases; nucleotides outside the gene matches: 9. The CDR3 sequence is CASSQSLSLAGEQYF. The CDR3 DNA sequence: TGTGCCAGCAGCCAAAGTCTGTCTCTAGCGGGAGAGCAGTACTTC.

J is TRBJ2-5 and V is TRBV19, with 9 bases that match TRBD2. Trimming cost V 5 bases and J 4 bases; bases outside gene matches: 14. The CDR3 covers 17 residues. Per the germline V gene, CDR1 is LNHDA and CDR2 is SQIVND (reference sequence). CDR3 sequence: CASSSRWGGRARETQYF. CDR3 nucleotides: TGTGCCAGTAGTTCCCGGTGGGGCGGGAGGGCCCGAGAGACCCAGTACTTC.

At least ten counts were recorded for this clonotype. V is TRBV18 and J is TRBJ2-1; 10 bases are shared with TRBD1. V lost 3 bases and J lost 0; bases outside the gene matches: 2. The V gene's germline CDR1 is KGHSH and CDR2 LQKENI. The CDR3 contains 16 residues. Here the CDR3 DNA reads TGTGCCAGCTCACCTCGGACAGGGGGCTCCTACAATGAGCAGTTCTTC. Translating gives CASSPRTGGSYNEQFF.

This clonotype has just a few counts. The CDR3 loop reads CASSPGFGATNEKLFF. DNA of the CDR3: TGCGCCAGCAGCCCCGGGTTTGGAGCAACTAATGAAAAACTGTTTTTT. The V and J genes are TRBV4-1 and TRBJ1-4; no definite D call. The CDR3 is 16 amino acids. V was pared by 4 bases and J by 0 bases, with 12 bases between. Germline V gene lookup returns CDR1 MGHRA and CDR2 YSYEKL.

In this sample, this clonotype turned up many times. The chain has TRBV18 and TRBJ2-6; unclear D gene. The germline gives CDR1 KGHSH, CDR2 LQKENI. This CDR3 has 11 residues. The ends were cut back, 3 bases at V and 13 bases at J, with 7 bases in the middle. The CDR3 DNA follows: TGTGCCAGCTCACCTGACCAGGTCCTGACTTTC. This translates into CASSPDQVLTF.

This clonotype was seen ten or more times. The CDR3: CASVKWGGTDTQYF. Here the CDR3 DNA reads TGTGCCAGCGTCAAATGGGGGGGTACAGATACGCAGTATTTT. This rearrangement joins TRBV28 to TRBJ2-3; 7 bases are shared with TRBD2. Unmatched junction bases numbered 8, after V lost 8 bases and J lost 3 bases. The CDR3 is 14 amino acids. Germline V CDR1 and CDR2: MDHEN, SYDVKM.

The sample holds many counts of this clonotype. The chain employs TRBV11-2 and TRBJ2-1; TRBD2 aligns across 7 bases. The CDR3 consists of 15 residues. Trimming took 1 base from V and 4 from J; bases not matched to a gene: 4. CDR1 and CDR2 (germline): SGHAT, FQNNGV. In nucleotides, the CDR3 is TGTGCCAGCAGCTTAGGGGGGGGGTTATACAATGAGCAGTTCTTC. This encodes CASSLGGGLYNEQFF.

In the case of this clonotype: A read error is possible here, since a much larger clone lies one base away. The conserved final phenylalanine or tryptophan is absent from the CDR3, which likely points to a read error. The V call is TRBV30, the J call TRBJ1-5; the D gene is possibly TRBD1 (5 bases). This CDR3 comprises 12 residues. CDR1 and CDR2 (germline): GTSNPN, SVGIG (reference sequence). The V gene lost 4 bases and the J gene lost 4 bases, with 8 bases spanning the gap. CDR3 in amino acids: CAWNRPNQPQHL. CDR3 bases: TGTGCCTGGAACAGGCCGAATCAGCCCCAGCATTTG.

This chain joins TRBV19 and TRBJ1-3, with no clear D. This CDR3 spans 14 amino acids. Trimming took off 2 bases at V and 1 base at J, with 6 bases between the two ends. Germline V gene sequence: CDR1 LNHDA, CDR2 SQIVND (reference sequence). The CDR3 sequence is CASSISGSGNTIYF. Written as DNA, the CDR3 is TGTGCCAGTAGTATATCGGGGTCTGGAAACACCATATATTTT.

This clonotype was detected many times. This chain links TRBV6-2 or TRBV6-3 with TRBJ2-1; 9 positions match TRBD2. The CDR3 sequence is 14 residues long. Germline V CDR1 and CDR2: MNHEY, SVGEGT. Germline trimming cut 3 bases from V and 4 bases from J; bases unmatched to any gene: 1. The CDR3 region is CASSYLAGYNEQFF. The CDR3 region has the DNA TGTGCCAGCAGTTATCTAGCGGGATACAATGAGCAGTTCTTC.

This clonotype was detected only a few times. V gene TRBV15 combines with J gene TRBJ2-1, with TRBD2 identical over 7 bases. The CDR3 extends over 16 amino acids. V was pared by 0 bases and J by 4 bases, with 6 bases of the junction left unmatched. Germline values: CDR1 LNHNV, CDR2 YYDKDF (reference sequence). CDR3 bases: TGTGCCACCAGCAGAGATAGGGCTAGCGGTTACAATGAGCAGTTCTTC. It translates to CATSRDRASGYNEQFF.

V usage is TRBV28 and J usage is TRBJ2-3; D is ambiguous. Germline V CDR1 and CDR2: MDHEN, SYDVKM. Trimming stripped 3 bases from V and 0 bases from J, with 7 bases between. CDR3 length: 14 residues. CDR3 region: CASSFITSTDTQYF. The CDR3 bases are TGTGCCAGCAGTTTCATTACTAGCACAGATACGCAGTATTTT.

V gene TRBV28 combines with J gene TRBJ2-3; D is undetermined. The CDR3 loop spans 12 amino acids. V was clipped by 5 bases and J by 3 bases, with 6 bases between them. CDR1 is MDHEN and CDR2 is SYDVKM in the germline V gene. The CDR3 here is CASSTQTDTQYF. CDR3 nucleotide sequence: TGTGCCAGCAGTACCCAGACAGATACGCAGTATTTT.

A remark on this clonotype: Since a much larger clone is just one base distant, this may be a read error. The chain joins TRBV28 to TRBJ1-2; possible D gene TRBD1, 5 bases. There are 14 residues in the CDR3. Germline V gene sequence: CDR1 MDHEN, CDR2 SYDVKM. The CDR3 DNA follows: TGTGTCAGCAGGGCAGGAGGATTTGAATATGGCTACACCTTC. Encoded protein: CVSRAGGFEYGYTF.

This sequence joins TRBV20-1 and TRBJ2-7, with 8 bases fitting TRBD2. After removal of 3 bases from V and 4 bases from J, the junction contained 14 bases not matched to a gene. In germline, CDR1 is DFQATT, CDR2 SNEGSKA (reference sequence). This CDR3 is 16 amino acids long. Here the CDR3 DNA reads TGCAGTGCTAGCCGATCCCTCCACGGGACTAGTTACGAGCAGTACTTC. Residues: CSASRSLHGTSYEQYF.

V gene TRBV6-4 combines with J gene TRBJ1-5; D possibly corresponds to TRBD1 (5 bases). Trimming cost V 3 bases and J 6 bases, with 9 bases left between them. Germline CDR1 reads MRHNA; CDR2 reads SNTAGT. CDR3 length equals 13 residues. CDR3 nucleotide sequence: TGTGCCAGCAGTGAGAAAGGGGCTCAGCCCCAGCATTTT. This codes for CASSEKGAQPQHF.

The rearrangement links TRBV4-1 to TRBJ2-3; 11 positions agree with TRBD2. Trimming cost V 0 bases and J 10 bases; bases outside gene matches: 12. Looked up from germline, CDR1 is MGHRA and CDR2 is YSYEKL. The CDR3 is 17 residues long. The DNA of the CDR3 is TGCGCCAGCAGCCAAGACCGGACTAGCGGGCCAAGTGAGGCGCAGTATTTT. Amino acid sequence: CASSQDRTSGPSEAQYF.

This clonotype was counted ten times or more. In DNA form, the CDR3 reads TGTGCCAGCCGCCCAGGGCAGGGAGCTTACAATGAGCAGTTCTTC. It encodes CASRPGQGAYNEQFF. This chain connects TRBV6-1 to TRBJ2-1; perhaps D is TRBD1 or TRBD2 (5 bases each). Germline values: CDR1 MNHNS, CDR2 SASEGT. The CDR3 extends over 15 amino acids. The V and J ends lost 8 bases and 4 bases respectively, with 18 bases between them.

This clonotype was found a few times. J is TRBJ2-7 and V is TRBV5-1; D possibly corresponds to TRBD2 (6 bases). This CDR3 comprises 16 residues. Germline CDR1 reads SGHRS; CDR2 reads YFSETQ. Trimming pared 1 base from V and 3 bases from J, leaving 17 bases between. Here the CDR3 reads CASSLRAGRGHYEQYF. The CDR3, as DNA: TGCGCCAGCAGCTTGAGGGCGGGACGGGGCCACTACGAGCAGTACTTC.

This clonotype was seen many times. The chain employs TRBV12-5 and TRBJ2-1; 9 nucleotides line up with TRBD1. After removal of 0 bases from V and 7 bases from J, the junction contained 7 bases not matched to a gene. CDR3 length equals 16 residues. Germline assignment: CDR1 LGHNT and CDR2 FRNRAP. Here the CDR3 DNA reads TGTGCTAGTGGTTTGGTCTTGACAGGGGGTGAGAATGAGCAGTTCTTC. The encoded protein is CASGLVLTGGENEQFF.

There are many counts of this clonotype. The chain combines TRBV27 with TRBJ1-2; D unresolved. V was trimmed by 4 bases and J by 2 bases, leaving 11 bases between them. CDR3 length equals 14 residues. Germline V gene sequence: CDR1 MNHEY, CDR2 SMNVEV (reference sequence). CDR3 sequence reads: CASSSTRRNYGYTF. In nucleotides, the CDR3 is TGTGCCAGCAGTTCGACACGACGGAACTATGGCTACACCTTC.

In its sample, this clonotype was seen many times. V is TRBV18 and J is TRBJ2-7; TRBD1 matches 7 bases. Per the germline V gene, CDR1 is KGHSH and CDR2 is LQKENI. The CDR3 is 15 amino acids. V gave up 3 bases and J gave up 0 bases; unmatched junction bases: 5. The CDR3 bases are TGTGCCAGCTCACCCGACAGGGTGGGCTCCTACGAGCAGTACTTC. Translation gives CASSPDRVGSYEQYF.